The 30 T cell receptor beta chains below all came from one sample that was sequenced in a study of T cells expressing NK-cell markers. TCRdb reprocessed the 5' RACE reads; each CDR3 protein has one entry and no DNA is given. This table holds over 150,000 distinct CDR3 sequences. Material: blood T cells: a sorted CD56 or NKG2C T cell subset, CD4+ or CD8+ T cells, or bulk PBMC T cells (not recorded which). The receptor set was obtained from a man aged 18 to 70 in good health.

J is TRBJ2-1 and V is TRBV20-1. Per the germline V gene, CDR1 is DFQATT and CDR2 is SNEGSKA (reference sequence). This CDR3 has 14 residues. CDR3 sequence reads: CSAVQRSSYNEQFF.

This rearrangement joins TRBV7-7 to TRBJ2-1. This CDR3 is built from 16 residues. Germline V gene data show CDR1 as SSHAT and CDR2 as FNYEAQ (reference sequence). CDR3 protein: CASSKTSSSSYNEQFF. The complete variable domain, with remaining parts taken from reference TRBV7-7 and TRBJ2-1, reads GAGVSQSPRYKVTKRGQDVTLRCDPISSHATLYWYQQALGQGPEFLTYFNYEAQPDKSGLPSDRFSAERPEGSISTLTIQRTEQRDSAMYRCASSKTSSSSYNEQFFGPGTRLTVL.

V usage is TRBV7-9 and J usage is TRBJ1-4. The CDR3 runs 13 residues. Germline V gene lookup returns CDR1 SEHNR and CDR2 FQNEAQ (reference sequence). This chain's CDR3 is CASSLYSNEKLFF.

The CDR3: CASSLGIYSTDEQFF. The chain recombines TRBV6-2 or TRBV6-3 with TRBJ2-1; TCRdb indicates TRBD2, and absent DNA this call remains unverified. Germline CDR1 is MNHEY and CDR2 is SVGEGT. The CDR3 runs to 15 residues.

The J gene is TRBJ2-3, the V gene TRBV5-6; TCRdb calls TRBD1, which cannot be checked without DNA. Germline V gene data show CDR1 as SGHDT and CDR2 as YYEEEE. The CDR3 length is 13 residues. This chain's CDR3 is CASGTGATDTQYF.

V is TRBV5-4 and J is TRBJ2-4; the D call of TRBD1 rests on TCRdb alone, since no DNA is present to check it. Per the germline V gene, CDR1 is SGHNT and CDR2 is YYREEE (reference sequence). The CDR3 consists of 15 residues. CDR3 amino acids: CASSWGPGAKNIQYF.

The chain employs TRBV27 and TRBJ1-6. This CDR3 has 12 amino acids. Germline V lookup: CDR1 MNHEY, CDR2 SMNVEV (reference sequence). The CDR3 sequence is CASGAYNSPLHF.

The chain couples TRBV12-3 or TRBV12-4 to TRBJ2-7; TCRdb names TRBD1, which stays unverified in the absence of DNA. This CDR3 spans 14 amino acids. CDR3: CASSLSRDIYEQYF.

V is TRBV19 and J is TRBJ1-1; TCRdb indicates TRBD1, and absent DNA this call remains unverified. CDR3 length: 15 residues. Per germline, CDR1 LNHDA and CDR2 SQIVND (reference sequence). The CDR3 protein is CASKGPGHMNTEAFF.

The chain combines TRBV11-1 with TRBJ1-2. CDR3 length: 17 residues. CDR1 and CDR2 from the germline V gene are SGHAT and FQDESV (reference sequence). This CDR3 is CASSLIPRTADIYGYTF.

The rearrangement uses TRBV5-6 and TRBJ2-3. The CDR3 has 12 residues. Germline values: CDR1 SGHDT, CDR2 YYEEEE. The CDR3: CASSYGLDTQYF. Supplemented by reference TRBV5-6 and TRBJ2-3, the full variable domain reads DAGVTQSPTHLIKTRGQQVTLRCSPKSGHDTVSWYQQALGQGPQFIFQYYEEEERQRGNFPDRFSGHQFPNYSSELNVNALLLGDSALYLCASSYGLDTQYFGPGTRLTVL.

The CDR3: CASRPLAGVSGEQFF. The genes are TRBV7-9 and TRBJ2-1; TCRdb selects TRBD2, and the lack of DNA leaves this call unchecked. CDR3 length equals 15 residues. CDR1 and CDR2 (germline): SEHNR, FQNEAQ (reference sequence).

This sequence joins TRBV5-1 and TRBJ2-5; no DNA is available, so the TRBD1 call from TCRdb remains unchecked. Germline CDR1 SGHRS, CDR2 YFSETQ. The CDR3 contains 15 residues. CDR3 sequence: CASKSRQGMVETQYF.

The V gene is TRBV4-1, the J gene TRBJ2-1; as DNA is missing, the TRBD1 call by TCRdb cannot be tested. The CDR3 is 14 amino acids. Germline V gene data show CDR1 as MGHRA and CDR2 as YSYEKL. CDR3 protein: CASSQARNYNEQFF.

This chain joins TRBV14 and TRBJ1-1. The CDR3 is made up of 14 amino acids. In germline, CDR1 is SGHDN, CDR2 FVKESK. The CDR3 loop reads CASSQVGEYTEAFF.

The chain uses TRBV24-1 and TRBJ2-2; absent DNA, TCRdb's TRBD1 call cannot be checked. The CDR3 loop spans 16 amino acids. Germline CDR1 reads KGHDR; CDR2 reads SFDVKD. This CDR3 reads CATSDPDRGGTGELFF.

The chain is built from TRBV20-1 and TRBJ2-7; the TCRdb call, TRBD2, lacks DNA for checking. There are 14 residues in the CDR3. Germline V gives CDR1 DFQATT, CDR2 SNEGSKA (reference sequence). The CDR3 loop reads CSARGSGDAYEQYF.

J is TRBJ1-6 and V is TRBV27. Germline CDR1 reads MNHEY; CDR2 reads SMNVEV (reference sequence). The CDR3 runs 17 residues. This CDR3 is CASSLSWVGGPGSPLHF.

This chain joins TRBV15 and TRBJ1-3. Per germline, CDR1 LNHNV and CDR2 YYDKDF (reference sequence). This CDR3 is built from 19 residues. CDR3 residues: CATSRDGNNEGILGNTIYF.

The chain couples TRBV20-1 to TRBJ2-7; TCRdb gives TRBD2 as the D gene, but with no DNA this cannot be confirmed. The CDR3 loop spans 15 amino acids. Germline assignment: CDR1 DFQATT and CDR2 SNEGSKA (reference sequence). The chain's CDR3 is CSARAPSGGSYEQYF.

The chain is built from TRBV6-1 and TRBJ1-6; the TCRdb D gene call, TRBD1, has no DNA to confirm it. The CDR3 covers 14 residues. The germline V gene encodes CDR1 MNHNS and CDR2 SASEGT. This CDR3 reads CASRGQDRTSPLHF.

The CDR3 here is CATSRDLGVGNEQFF. This sequence joins TRBV15 and TRBJ2-1; with no DNA, the TCRdb D assignment of TRBD1 cannot be verified. Germline V gene lookup returns CDR1 LNHNV and CDR2 YYDKDF (reference sequence). The CDR3 has 15 residues.

The J gene is TRBJ2-3, the V gene TRBV3-1; TCRdb picks TRBD2, but there is no DNA to check that call. Per germline, CDR1 LGHDT and CDR2 YNNKEL (reference sequence). The CDR3 is 15 amino acids. Here the CDR3 reads CASSRSGGVTDTQYF.

The rearrangement uses TRBV20-1 and TRBJ2-7. The germline V gene encodes CDR1 DFQATT and CDR2 SNEGSKA (reference sequence). This CDR3 is built from 13 residues. CDR3 sequence: CSANDWSSYEQYF.

The genes are TRBV5-4 and TRBJ2-3; the D call from TCRdb, TRBD2, cannot be confirmed without DNA. This CDR3 region has 13 residues. CDR1 is SGHNT and CDR2 is YYREEE in the germline V gene (reference sequence). The CDR3 loop reads CASSLRDSYTQYF.

The J gene is TRBJ2-3, the V gene TRBV7-8; TCRdb designates TRBD2, a call that cannot be tested without DNA. CDR1 SGHVS and CDR2 FQNEAQ come from the germline V gene. CDR3 size: 16 residues. CDR3 loop: CASSPLAGASTDTQYF.

The chain recombines TRBV27 with TRBJ2-7; TCRdb's D call of TRBD2 is untestable without DNA. CDR1 is MNHEY and CDR2 is SMNVEV in the germline V gene (reference sequence). The CDR3 is made up of 16 amino acids. The CDR3 here is CASSLLRASGNYEQYF.

The rearrangement uses TRBV7-8 and TRBJ2-2; TCRdb calls TRBD2, which cannot be checked without DNA. Germline V gives CDR1 SGHVS, CDR2 FQNEAQ. CDR3 length: 15 amino acids. The CDR3 reads CASSLWDSGGGELFF.

The chain carries TRBV12-3 or TRBV12-4 and TRBJ1-5. The CDR3 contains 16 residues. The CDR3 protein is CASSPGHYDGNQPQHF.

The V gene is TRBV5-1, the J gene TRBJ2-7; the D gene TCRdb calls, TRBD1, cannot be checked with no DNA. The CDR3 spans 16 residues. In germline, CDR1 is SGHRS, CDR2 YFSETQ. CDR3 protein: CASSPRPGDGGSEQYF.